The present T cell receptor beta chain was sequenced within a study of T cell responses to AZD1222 COVID-19 vaccine. The study, taken as a whole, reports: Spike as a whole was targeted by vaccine-associated CD4 TCRs, dominant at 160-218 and 743-854. Clonal diversity may have been underestimated, and the donors were mostly white British, with more females than males.

TCRdb's copy holds only in-frame clones and misses some; the assay was immunoSEQ multiplex PCR. The sample lists about 180,000 clones; around 90% were seen once. The V end lost 7 bases, the J end lost 5 bases, and 12 bases lay between the germline ends. The CDR3 has 13 amino acids. The germline gives CDR1 KGHDR, CDR2 SFDVKD. With respect to this clone: Antigen: not known.

The gene calls are TRBV24-1 and TRBJ2-3; D might be TRBD1 (5 bases). The sequence derives from an adult who received the MenACWY meningococcal vaccine as a control. Material: peripheral blood, obtained 28 days after the second dose of the MenACWY control vaccine. CDR3 loop: CATSLPTEDTQYF. In nucleotides, the CDR3 is TGTGCCACCAGCCTACCGACAGAAGATACGCAGTATTTT.